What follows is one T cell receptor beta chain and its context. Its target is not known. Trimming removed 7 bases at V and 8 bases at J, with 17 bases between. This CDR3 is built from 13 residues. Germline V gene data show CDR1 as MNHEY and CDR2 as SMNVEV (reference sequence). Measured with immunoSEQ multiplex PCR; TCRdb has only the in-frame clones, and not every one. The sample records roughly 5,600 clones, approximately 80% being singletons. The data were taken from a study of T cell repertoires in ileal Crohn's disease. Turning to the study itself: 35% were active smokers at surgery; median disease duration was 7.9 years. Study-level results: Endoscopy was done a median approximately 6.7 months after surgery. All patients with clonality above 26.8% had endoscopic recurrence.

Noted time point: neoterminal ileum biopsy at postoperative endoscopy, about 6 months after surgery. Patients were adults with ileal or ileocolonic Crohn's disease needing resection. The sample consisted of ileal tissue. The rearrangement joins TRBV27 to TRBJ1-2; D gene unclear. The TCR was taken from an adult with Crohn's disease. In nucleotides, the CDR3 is TGTGCCAGCACCTCAGCCCCGTTAGGCGGCTACACCTTC. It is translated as CASTSAPLGGYTF.